The clone carrying this TCR beta chain was found many times. Its target is unknown. The sample is drawn from a study of Graves' ophthalmopathy and Graves' hyperthyroidism. Uncontrolled infections, other autoimmune diseases, pregnancy or lactation barred patients from enrollment. RNA transcripts provided the template for amplifying TCR beta CDR3 regions. First-round RT-PCR employed HTBI primers, with a second-round multiplex PCR after it. TCRdb re-called the multiplex PCR reads through MiXCR, storing one row per CDR3 protein. The data hold some 520,000 distinct CDR3 sequences, with approximately 14% observed a single time. Study-wide findings and caveats: Predictions made by the model for ophthalmopathy progression reached roughly 71% sensitivity and about 72% specificity.

Germline assignment: CDR1 GTSNPN and CDR2 SVGIG (reference sequence). This CDR3 comprises 13 residues. Trimming took off 5 bases at V and 5 bases at J, with 15 bases between the two ends. The sequence was obtained from a woman in her 30s with Graves' ophthalmopathy. The rearrangement links TRBV30 to TRBJ1-1, with D perhaps matching TRBD1 (5 bases). The sequenced sample consisted of blood. The CDR3 DNA reads TGTGCCTGGCTCCAACAGGTGCGGACTGAAGCTTTCTTT. Translation: CAWLQQVRTEAFF.